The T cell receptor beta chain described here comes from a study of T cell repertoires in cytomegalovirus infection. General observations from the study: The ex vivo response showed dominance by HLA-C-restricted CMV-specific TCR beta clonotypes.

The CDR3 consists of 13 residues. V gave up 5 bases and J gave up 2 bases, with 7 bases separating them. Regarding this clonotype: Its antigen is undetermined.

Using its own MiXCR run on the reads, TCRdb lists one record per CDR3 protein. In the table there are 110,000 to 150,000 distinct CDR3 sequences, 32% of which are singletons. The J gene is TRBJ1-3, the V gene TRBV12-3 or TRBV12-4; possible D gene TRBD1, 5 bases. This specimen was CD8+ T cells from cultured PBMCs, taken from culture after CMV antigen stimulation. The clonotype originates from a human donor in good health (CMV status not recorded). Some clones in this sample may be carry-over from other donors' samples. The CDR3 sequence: CASSMGAGNTIYF. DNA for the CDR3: TGTGCCAGCAGTATGGGGGCTGGAAACACCATATATTTT.